This TCR beta chain originates from a study of cytomegalovirus exposure and HLA in healthy donors (dated by TCRdb to 2016 to 2017). For context, the study as a whole: An earlier analysis of approximately 640 of the donors reported approximately 270 Gb of sequence data and approximately 110 million unique TCR beta sequences from some 180 million T cells. The T cell repertoires of some 700 subjects were profiled by immunosequencing and related to cytomegalovirus serostatus. Across around 400 genotyped donors of the cohort, an average of about 220,000 unique TCR beta nucleotide sequences per donor were sequenced, and around 20% of those sequences were non-productive. Of the roughly 400 genotyped donors, 75% to 85% were placed in the genetic ancestry cluster associated with self-reported Caucasian donors. Besides the first cohort of 500 to 700 subjects, a separate validation cohort made up of 120 or so different subjects was used. To predict cytomegalovirus infection status, the study combined high-throughput TCR immunosequencing, statistical association of individual TCRs with disease status, and machine learning. In a later genetic analysis, genome-wide SNP genotypes for about 65% of the roughly 700 donors were used, and that subset was treated as a discovery cohort. The study was designed to test whether signatures of past pathogen exposure could be identified by cataloging public T cell receptors. About 5 DR-DQ haplotypes were handled as single units for association and clustering, since linkage in the cohort was strong. An early release covering 550 to 700 HLA-typed donors comprised 300 to 350 gigabases of sequencing data and 85 million or so unique TCR sequences. An earlier analysis of 587 of the donors used high-throughput TCR beta sequencing to judge whether each TCR beta V gene segment behaved as functional or pseudogenic. All discovery cohort repertoires had been generated using a single sequencing platform. Donor age, sex, ethnicity and CMV serostatus were collected together with the repertoire data. HLA typing covered class I and class II loci at four-digit resolution. The number of donors typed differed by locus, with roughly 620-630 for A, B, C, DRB1 and DQB1, around 500 for DQA1, some 570 for DPA1, and around 430 for DPB1. In a later analysis, previously published TCR beta repertoires from about 640 donors were re-analyzed and high-resolution HLA genotyping was added so that TCR occurrence patterns could be studied. In the later analysis, no new phenotypic data were used to find candidate immune exposures; instead, reliance was placed on TCR beta sequences and their occurrence across donors. Paper-wide results and their limitations: Cytomegalovirus status was reported to be diagnosed by the classifier with high specificity and sensitivity in both the original and validation cohorts. A later genetic analysis associated a missense DCLRE1C variant with V-gene and J-gene trimming of TCR beta chains, and an independent cohort replicated the association. According to a later analysis, parvovirus B19, influenza, CMV and Epstein-Barr virus appeared linked to several top co-occurrence clusters. In a later analysis, the rate of TCR association differed among HLA loci, with DRB1 alleles having the most associated TCRs and HLA-C alleles having the fewest. Because some donors lacked HLA typing at each locus, the association tests relied only on the typed subset. The cohort was sequenced for TCR beta chains only, and without alpha or paired-chain data the features that could be detected were limited. In vitro tests confirmed that a few of the cytomegalovirus-associated TCR beta chains recognize cytomegalovirus antigens. The 87-base-pair reads could not distinguish some IMGT-functional V segments, including TRBV6-2 and TRBV6-3, so those segments were excluded. The authors suggested that the approach could potentially be generalized to other disease states and immunological phenotypes. In a later analysis, most CMV-associated TCR beta chains were found to appear HLA-restricted, with HLA associations seemingly driven largely by CMV exposure. In a later analysis, HLA-associated TCR beta chains were found to be more clonally expanded and to have lower generation probabilities than equally common non-associated chains. A total of 150 or so TCR beta chains were listed by the study as associated with cytomegalovirus. Strong co-occurrence of HLA alleles, especially DR and DQ, made assigning TCR associations to individual alleles difficult. A further reported finding was that TCR beta sequences accurately predicted the HLA-A and HLA-B alleles for most subjects in the first cohort. Most TCR sequences were observed very rarely across donors, whereas some public TCRs were present in many individuals. Correlated functional status among segregating V segments might be attributable to linkage disequilibrium, but an unknown experimental factor could not be ruled out. A cluster of highly shared sequence variants was judged likely to represent a technical artifact of the sequencing pipeline. In an earlier analysis of some 550 of the donors, most TCR beta V segments were observed in productive rearrangements about 87% or about 30% of the time, broadly matching IMGT annotations. A later analysis associated 16,951 TCR beta sequences with specific HLA alleles at a false discovery rate of 0.05. Immune exposure information for the cohort was limited to CMV serostatus. Because counts were too low, some 17 rarely observed V segments, including chromosome 9 orphons, were left out of the earlier analysis of several hundred of the donors. In a later genetic analysis, fewer N-insertions in productive TCRs were reported among donors in an Asian-associated ancestry cluster than the approximately 710-donor mean. Presence/absence analyses assumed roughly uniform sequencing depth across donors, an assumption that may not hold.

From the cysteine up to the phenylalanine, the CDR3 has a length of 15 residues. Only CDR3 DNA remains: 45 bases, in frame from the first base. The germline V gene (reference sequence) gives CDR1 as SEHNR and CDR2 as FQNEAQ. The germline V and J ends show losses of 5 bases and 5 bases respectively, and no gene match explains 11 bases of the junction. Turning to this clone: Its specific antigen is unknown. No base quality information exists; no much larger clone differs at one position.

The cohort was made up of approximately 700 healthy bone marrow donors. All cohort members were sampled while nominally healthy, although unrecorded immune exposures were likely present. The donor tested CMV seropositive, placing the donor among the roughly 300 seropositive members of the cohort. A peripheral blood sample was collected from each donor, and TCR beta sequencing was performed on peripheral blood mononuclear cells. Genomic DNA extraction from the blood cell samples was performed with the Qiagen DNeasy Blood Extraction Kit. Receptor libraries were prepared by the immunoSEQ multiplex PCR assay. For the multiplex PCR, a mixture combining 60 forward primers for TCR Vbeta segments and 13 reverse primers for TCR Jbeta segments was used. The CDR3 region of rearranged TCR beta genes was amplified from genomic DNA by a multiplex PCR assay. Amplified TCR beta libraries were sequenced as 87-base-pair reads on the Illumina HiSeq System. The published analysis was carried out like this. A later analysis counted about 80 million unique TCR beta chains across the 650 to 700 repertoires, and some 11 million of these chains were shared by at least two donors. Raw reads were error-corrected and collapsed into unique sequences with a nearest-neighbor algorithm that merged closely related sequences to remove PCR and sequencing errors. CDR3 sequences were aligned to IMGT reference sequences to assign V, D and J gene segments. For a sequence to be retained, at least a six-nucleotide match to both a V gene segment and a J gene segment was required. Rearrangements were called productive when the CDR3 lacked stop codons and stayed in frame with V and J; all others were non-productive. CDR3 was defined according to IMGT convention as the region running from the second conserved V-encoded cysteine to the conserved J-encoded phenylalanine. The earlier analysis of about 610 of the donors excluded sequences that lacked an unambiguous match to a single V gene segment. In an earlier analysis of approximately 500 of the donors, a V segment was called functional when productive rearrangements were above 56.7%, and segregating when the standard deviation between donors exceeded 5%. A statistical classification framework was built to diagnose cytomegalovirus status from the catalog of TCR beta chain sequences. In a later analysis, TCR nucleotide sequences were compared against IMGT/GENE-DB human TR gene sequences so that V and J genes could be assigned. The TCRdist pipeline was used in a later analysis to assign CDR3 sequences and most-parsimonious VDJ recombination scenarios. In a later analysis, each TCR beta chain was defined by its CDR3 amino acid sequence together with its V-gene family, and reads lacking a unique V-gene family were excluded. As a way to deal with suspected cross-contamination and a sequencing artifact, a later analysis dropped 450 to 600 nucleotide sequences that were highly shared and had low generation probability. A later analysis calculated a clonal expansion index for each public chain from normalized within-repertoire ranks of inferred template counts. Generation probabilities in a later analysis came from a VDJ recombination model fitted to out-of-frame rearrangements, and those results were checked against IGoR. Hypergeometric tests were used in a later analysis to score TCR-TCR, TCR-HLA and TCR-CMV co-occurrence, with a repertoire-size bias correction applied to the TCR pairs. In a later analysis, false discovery rates were estimated by permuting HLA or CMV assignments 20 times. In a later analysis, co-occurring TCRs were grouped with DBSCAN, and TCRdist sequence similarity was added when clustering was performed within HLA-allele-positive subsets. Repertoires with fewer than 30,000 or more than 120,000 public chains were left out of co-occurrence clustering, as were a few repertoires with anomalous nucleotide sharing. TCRdb took this table from immuneACCESS and kept in-frame rearrangements with V and J called. Such tables lack part of the clones; where checked against another copy, unresolved V genes explain under half of the gap, and the rest is unexplained. Clonal size and the V and J genes are those of that table, whereas D and trimming came from the DNA. This sample has about 150,000 clones in its table, and 73% of those were observed once. In total, the top ten clones hold 5.4% of the sample.

Sequencing used PBMCs. This receptor chain uses TRBV7-9 and TRBJ2-5; 7 central nucleotides agree with TRBD1. This clonotype was obtained from a woman aged 18-29 years in good health and CMV-seropositive. The DNA sequence reads TGTGCCAGCAGCGCCCCACAGGGGCCCGAGGAGACCCAGTACTTC. Its translation is CASSAPQGPEETQYF.